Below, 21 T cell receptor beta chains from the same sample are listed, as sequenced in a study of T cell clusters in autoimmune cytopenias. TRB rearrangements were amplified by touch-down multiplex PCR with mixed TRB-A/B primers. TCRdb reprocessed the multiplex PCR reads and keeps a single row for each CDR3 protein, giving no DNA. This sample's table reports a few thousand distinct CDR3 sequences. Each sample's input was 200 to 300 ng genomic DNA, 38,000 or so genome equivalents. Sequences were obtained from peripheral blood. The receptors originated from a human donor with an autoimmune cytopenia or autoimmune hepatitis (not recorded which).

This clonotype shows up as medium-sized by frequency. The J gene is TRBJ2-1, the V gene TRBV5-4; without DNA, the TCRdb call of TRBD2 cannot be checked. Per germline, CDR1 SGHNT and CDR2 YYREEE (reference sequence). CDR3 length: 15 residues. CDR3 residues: CASSSYSGSGDEQFF.

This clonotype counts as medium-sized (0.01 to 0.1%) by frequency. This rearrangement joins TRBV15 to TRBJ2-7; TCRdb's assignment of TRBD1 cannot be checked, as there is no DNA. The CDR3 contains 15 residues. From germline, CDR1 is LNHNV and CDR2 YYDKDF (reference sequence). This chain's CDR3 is CATSRGPGSSYEQYF.

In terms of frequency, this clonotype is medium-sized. CDR3 loop: CASSKGQETQYF. The chain couples TRBV19 to TRBJ2-5. Germline CDR1 LNHDA, CDR2 SQIVND (reference sequence). This CDR3 region has 12 residues.

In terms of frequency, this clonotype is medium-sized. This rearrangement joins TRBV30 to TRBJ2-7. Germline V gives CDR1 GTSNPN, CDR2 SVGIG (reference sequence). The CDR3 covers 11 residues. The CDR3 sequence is CAWSWSYEQYF.

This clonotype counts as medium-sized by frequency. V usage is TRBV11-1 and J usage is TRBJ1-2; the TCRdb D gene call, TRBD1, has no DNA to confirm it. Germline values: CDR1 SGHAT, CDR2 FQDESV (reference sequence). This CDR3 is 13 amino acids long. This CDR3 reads CASSLGRHHGYTF.

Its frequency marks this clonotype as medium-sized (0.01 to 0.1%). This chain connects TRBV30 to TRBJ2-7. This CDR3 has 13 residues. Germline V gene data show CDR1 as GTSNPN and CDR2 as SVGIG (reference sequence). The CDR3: CAWSLLSSYEQYF.

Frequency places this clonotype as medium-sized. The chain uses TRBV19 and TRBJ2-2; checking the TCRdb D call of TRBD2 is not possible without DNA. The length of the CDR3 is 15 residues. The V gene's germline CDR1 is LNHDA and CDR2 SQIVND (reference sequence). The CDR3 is CASSTSGRVTGELFF.

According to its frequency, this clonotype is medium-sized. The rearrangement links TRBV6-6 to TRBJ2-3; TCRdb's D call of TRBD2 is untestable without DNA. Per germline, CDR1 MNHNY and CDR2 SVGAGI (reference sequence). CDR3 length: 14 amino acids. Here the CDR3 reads CASSYGGGADTQYF.

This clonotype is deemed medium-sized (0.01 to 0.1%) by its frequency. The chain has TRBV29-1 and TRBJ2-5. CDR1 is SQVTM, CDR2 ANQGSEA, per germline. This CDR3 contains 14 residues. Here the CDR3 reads CSVGIGMSQETQYF.

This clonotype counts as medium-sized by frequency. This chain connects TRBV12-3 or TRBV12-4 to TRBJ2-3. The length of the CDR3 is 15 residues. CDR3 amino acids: CASSLYSAATDTQYF.

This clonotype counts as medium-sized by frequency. CDR3 loop: CASSLGPVETQYF. This chain links TRBV7-2 with TRBJ2-5. There are 13 residues in the CDR3. Looked up from germline, CDR1 is SGHTA and CDR2 is FQGNSA.

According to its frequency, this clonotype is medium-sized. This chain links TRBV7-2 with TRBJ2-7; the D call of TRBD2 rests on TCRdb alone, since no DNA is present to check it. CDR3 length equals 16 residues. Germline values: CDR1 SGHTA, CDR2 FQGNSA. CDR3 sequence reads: CASSLRGGDKVYEQYF.

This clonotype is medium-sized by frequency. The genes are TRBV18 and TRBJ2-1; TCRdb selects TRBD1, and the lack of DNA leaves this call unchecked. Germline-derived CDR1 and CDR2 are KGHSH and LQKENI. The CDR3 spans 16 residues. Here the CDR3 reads CASSRGGTGGNDEQFF.

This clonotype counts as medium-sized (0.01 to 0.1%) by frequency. CDR3 sequence reads: CASSLSRSQGSGANVLTF. The chain is built from TRBV27 and TRBJ2-6. CDR3 length: 18 residues. Looked up from germline, CDR1 is MNHEY and CDR2 is SMNVEV (reference sequence).

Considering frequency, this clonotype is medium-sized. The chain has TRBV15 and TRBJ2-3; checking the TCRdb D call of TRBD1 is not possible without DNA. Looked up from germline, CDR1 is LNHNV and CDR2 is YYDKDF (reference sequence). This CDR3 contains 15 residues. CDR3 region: CATRLWGQNTDTQYF. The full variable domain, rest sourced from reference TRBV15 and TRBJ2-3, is DAMVIQNPRYQVTQFGKPVTLSCSQTLNHNVMYWYQQKSSQAPKLLFHYYDKDFNNEADTPDNFQSRRPNTSFCFLDIRSPGLGDTAMYLCATRLWGQNTDTQYFGPGTRLTVL.

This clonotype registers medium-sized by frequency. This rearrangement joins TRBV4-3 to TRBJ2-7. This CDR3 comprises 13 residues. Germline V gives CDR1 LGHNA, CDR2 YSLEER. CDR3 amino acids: CASSQVRSYEQYF.

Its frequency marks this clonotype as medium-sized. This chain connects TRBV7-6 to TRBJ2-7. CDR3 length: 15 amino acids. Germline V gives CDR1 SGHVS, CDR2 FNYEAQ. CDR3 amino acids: CASSLAPGGSYEQYF.

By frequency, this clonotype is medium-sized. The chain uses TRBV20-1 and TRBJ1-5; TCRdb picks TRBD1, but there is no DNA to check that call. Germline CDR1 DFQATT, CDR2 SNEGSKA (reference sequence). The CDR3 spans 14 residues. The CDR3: CSARSRGGSQPQHF.

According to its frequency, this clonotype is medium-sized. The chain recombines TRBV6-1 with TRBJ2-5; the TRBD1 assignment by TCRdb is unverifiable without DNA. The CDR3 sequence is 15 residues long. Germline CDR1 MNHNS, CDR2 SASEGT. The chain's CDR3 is CASRPGQGAQETQYF.

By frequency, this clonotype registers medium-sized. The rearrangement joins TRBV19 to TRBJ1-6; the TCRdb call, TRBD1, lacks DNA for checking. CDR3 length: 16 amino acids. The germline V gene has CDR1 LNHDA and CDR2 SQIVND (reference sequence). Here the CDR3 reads CASSRISTGNNSPLHF.

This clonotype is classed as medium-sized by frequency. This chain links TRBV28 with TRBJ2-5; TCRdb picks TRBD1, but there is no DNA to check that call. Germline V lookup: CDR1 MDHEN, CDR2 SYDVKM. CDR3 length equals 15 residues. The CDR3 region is CASSISTGYQETQYF. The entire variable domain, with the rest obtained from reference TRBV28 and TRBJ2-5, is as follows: DVKVTQSSRYLVKRTGEKVFLECVQDMDHENMFWYRQDPGLGLRLIYFSYDVKMKEKGDIPEGYSVSREKKERFSLILESASTNQTSMYLCASSISTGYQETQYFGPGTRLLVL.